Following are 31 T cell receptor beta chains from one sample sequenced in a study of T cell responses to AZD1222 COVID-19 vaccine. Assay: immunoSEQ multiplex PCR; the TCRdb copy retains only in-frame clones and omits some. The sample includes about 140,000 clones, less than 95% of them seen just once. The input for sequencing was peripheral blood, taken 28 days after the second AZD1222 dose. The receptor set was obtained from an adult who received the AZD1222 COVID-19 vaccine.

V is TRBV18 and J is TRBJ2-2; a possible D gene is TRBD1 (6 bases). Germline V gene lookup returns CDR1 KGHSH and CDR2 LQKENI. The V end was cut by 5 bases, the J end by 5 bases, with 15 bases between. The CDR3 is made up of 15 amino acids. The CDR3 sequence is CASSSTQTGTGELFF. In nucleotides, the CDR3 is TGTGCCAGCTCATCGACCCAGACAGGAACCGGGGAGCTGTTTTTT.

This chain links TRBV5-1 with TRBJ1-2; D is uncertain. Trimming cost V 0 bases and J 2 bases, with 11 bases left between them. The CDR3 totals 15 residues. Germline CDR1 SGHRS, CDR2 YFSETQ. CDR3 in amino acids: CASSLEGFGNYGYTF. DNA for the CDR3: TGCGCCAGCAGCTTGGAAGGGTTCGGGAACTATGGCTACACCTTC.

The CDR3 spells CASSPLQGYSGNTIYF. In DNA, the CDR3 is TGCGCCAGCAGCCCCCTACAGGGTTACTCTGGAAACACCATATATTTT. The chain combines TRBV5-1 with TRBJ1-3; D is perhaps TRBD1 (6 bases). Germline V gene lookup returns CDR1 SGHRS and CDR2 YFSETQ. V dropped 4 bases and J dropped 0 bases, with 14 bases sitting between them. There are 16 residues in the CDR3. The whole variable domain, remainder taken from reference TRBV5-1 and TRBJ1-3, is KAGVTQTPRYLIKTRGQQVTLSCSPISGHRSVSWYQQTPGQGLQFLFEYFSETQRNKGNFPGRFSGRQFSNSRSEMNVSTLELGDSALYLCASSPLQGYSGNTIYFGEGSWLTVV.

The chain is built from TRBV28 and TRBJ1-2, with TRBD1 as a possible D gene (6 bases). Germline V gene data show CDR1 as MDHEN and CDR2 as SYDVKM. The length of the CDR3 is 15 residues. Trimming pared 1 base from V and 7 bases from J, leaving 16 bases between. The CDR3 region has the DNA TGTGCCAGCAGTTTATTGGGGGCTGCAGCTGGTGGCTACACCTTC. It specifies CASSLLGAAAGGYTF.

The CDR3 protein is CASSVASGPTTNEKLFF. CDR3 bases: TGTGCCAGCAGCGTAGCTTCAGGTCCGACAACTAATGAAAAACTGTTTTTT. This chain links TRBV9 with TRBJ1-4; D is unclear. The CDR3 has 17 amino acids. The V and J ends lost 0 bases and 0 bases respectively, with 12 bases between them. Germline V gene lookup returns CDR1 SGDLS and CDR2 YYNGEE.

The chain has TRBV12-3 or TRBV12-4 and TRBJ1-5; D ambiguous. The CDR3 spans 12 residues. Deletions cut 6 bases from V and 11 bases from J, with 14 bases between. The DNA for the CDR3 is TGTGCCAGCAGGTCCACCGTACTGGCCCAGCATTTT. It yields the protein CASRSTVLAQHF.

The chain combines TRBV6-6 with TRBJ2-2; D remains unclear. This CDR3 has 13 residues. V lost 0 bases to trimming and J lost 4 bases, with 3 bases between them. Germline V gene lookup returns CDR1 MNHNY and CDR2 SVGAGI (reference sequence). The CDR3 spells CASSYSRTGELFF. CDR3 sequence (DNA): TGTGCCAGCAGTTACTCCCGCACCGGGGAGCTGTTTTTT.

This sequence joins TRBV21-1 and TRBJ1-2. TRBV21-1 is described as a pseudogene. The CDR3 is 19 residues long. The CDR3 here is CASSKEDSTPGGGPYGYTF. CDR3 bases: TGTGCCAGCAGCAAGGAGGACTCCACCCCCGGCGGGGGCCCCTATGGCTACACCTTC.

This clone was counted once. The CDR3 DNA reads as TGTGCCAGCAGGACAGGACAGTCCACCGGCGGCTATGGCTACACCTTC. This sequence encodes CASRTGQSTGGYGYTF. The rearrangement joins TRBV2 to TRBJ1-2, with D tentatively TRBD1 (6 bases). Trimming removed 6 bases from V and 4 bases from J, with 21 bases in between. The CDR3 is made up of 16 amino acids. The germline CDR1 and CDR2 sequences are SNHLY and FYNNEI.

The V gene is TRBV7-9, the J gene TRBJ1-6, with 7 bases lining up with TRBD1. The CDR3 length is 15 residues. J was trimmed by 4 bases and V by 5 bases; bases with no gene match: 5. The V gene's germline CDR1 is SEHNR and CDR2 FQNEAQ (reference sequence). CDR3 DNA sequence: TGTGCCAGCAGCCCAGGACAGGTGTATAATTCACCCCTCCACTTT. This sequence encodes CASSPGQVYNSPLHF.

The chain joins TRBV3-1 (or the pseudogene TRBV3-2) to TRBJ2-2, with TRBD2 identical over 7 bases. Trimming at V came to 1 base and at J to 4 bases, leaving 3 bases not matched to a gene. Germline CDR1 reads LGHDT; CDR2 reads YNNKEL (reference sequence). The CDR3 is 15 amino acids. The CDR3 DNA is TGTGCCAGCAGCCAAGGAGGGACTATCACCGGGGAGCTGTTTTTT. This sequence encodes CASSQGGTITGELFF.

This chain's CDR3 is CASSIIGGQSYEQYF. The DNA for the CDR3 is TGTGCCAGCAGCATTATAGGCGGACAAAGCTACGAGCAGTACTTC. The chain links TRBV7-2 to TRBJ2-7, with D possibly being TRBD1 (5 bases). The CDR3 contains 15 residues. Looked up from germline, CDR1 is SGHTA and CDR2 is FQGNSA. V was shortened by 5 bases and J by 3 bases, with 17 bases between the two germline ends.

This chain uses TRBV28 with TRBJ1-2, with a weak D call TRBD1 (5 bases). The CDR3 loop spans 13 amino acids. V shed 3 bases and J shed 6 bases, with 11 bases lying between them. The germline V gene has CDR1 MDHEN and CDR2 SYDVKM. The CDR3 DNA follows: TGTGCCAGCAGTTTTCGGCAGGGAGATGGCTACACCTTC. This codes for CASSFRQGDGYTF.

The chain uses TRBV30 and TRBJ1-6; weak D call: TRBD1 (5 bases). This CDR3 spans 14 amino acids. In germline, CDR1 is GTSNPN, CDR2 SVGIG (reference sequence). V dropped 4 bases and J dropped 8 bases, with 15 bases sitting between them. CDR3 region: CAWTKISGDSPLHF. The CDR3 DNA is TGTGCCTGGACCAAAATCTCGGGGGATTCACCCCTCCACTTT. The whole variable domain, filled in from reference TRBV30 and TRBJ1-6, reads SQTIHQWPATLVQPVGSPLSLECTVEGTSNPNLYWYRQAAGRGLQLLFYSVGIGQISSEVPQNLSASRPQDRQFILSSKKLLLSDSGFYLCAWTKISGDSPLHFGNGTRLTVT.

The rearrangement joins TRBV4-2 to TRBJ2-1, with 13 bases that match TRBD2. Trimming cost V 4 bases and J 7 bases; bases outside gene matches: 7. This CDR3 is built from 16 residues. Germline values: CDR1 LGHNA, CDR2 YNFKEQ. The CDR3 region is CASSPRLAGGSNEQFF. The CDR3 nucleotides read TGTGCCAGCAGCCCCAGACTAGCGGGAGGTTCAAATGAGCAGTTCTTC.

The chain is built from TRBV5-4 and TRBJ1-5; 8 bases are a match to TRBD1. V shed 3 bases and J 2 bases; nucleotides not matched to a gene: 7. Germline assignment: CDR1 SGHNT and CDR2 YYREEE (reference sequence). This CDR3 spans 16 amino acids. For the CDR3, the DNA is TGTGCCAGCAGCTCCCAACCGGGACAGGGCAATCAGCCCCAGCATTTT. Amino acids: CASSSQPGQGNQPQHF.

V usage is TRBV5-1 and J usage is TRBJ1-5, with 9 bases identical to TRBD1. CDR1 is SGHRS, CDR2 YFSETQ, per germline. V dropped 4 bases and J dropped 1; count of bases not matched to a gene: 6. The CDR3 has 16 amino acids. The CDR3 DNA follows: TGCGCCAGCAGCCCGGCCGGGACAGGGAGCAATCAGCCCCAGCATTTT. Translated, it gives CASSPAGTGSNQPQHF.

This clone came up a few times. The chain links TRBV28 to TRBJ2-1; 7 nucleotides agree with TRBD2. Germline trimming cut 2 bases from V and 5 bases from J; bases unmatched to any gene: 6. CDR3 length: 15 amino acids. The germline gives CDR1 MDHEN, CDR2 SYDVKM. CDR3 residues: CASSLPAGIHNEQFF. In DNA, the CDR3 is TGTGCCAGCAGTTTACCAGCGGGAATCCACAATGAGCAGTTCTTC.

CDR3 region: CASSLGQGLRQPQHF. CDR3 in DNA: TGTGCCAGCAGCTTGGGACAGGGGTTGCGGCAGCCCCAGCATTTT. V gene TRBV5-6 combines with J gene TRBJ1-5; TRBD1 agrees at 8 bases. Trimming at V came to 0 bases and at J to 7 bases, leaving 6 bases not matched to a gene. Germline V CDR1 and CDR2: SGHDT, YYEEEE. The CDR3 is made up of 15 amino acids.

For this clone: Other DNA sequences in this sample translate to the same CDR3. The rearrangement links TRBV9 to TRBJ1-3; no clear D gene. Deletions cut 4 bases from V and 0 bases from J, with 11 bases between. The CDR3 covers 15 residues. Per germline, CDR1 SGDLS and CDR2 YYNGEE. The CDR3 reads CASSNRAGSGNTIYF. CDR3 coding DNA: TGTGCCAGCAGCAACCGGGCCGGCTCTGGAAACACCATATATTTT.

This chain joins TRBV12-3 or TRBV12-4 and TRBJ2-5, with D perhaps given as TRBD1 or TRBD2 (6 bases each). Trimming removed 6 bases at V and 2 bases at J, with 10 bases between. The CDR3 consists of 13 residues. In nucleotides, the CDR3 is TGTGCCAGCAGCCGGGGGCGTCAAGAGACCCAGTACTTC. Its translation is CASSRGRQETQYF.

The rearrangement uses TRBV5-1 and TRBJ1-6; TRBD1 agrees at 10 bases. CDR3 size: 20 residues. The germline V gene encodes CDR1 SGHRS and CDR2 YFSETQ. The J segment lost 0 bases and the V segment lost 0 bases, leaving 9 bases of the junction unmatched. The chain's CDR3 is CASSLAEMGQGSSYNSPLHF. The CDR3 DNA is TGCGCCAGCAGCTTGGCCGAGATGGGACAGGGGAGCTCCTATAATTCACCCCTCCACTTT.

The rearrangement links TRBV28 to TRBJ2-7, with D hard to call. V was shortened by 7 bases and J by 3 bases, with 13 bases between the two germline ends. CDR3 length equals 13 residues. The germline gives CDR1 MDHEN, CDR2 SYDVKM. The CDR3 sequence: CASTPGRYYEQYF. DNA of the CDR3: TGTGCCAGCACCCCCGGGCGTTACTACGAGCAGTACTTC.

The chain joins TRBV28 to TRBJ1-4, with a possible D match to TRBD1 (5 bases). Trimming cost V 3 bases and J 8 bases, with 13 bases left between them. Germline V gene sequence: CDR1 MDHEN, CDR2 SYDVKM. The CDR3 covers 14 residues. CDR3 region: CASSFSGLSEKLFF. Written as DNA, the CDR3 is TGTGCCAGCAGTTTTTCAGGGTTAAGCGAAAAACTGTTTTTT.

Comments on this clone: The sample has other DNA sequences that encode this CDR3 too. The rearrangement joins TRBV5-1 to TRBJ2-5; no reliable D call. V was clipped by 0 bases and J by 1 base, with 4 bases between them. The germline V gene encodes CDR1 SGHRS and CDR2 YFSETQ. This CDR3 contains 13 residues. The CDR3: CASSLGVQETQYF. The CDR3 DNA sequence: TGCGCCAGCAGCTTGGGGGTCCAAGAGACCCAGTACTTC.

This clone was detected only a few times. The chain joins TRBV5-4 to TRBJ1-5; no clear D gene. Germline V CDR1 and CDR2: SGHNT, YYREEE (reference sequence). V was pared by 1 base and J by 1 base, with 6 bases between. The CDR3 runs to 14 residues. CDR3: CASSLIGSNQPQHF. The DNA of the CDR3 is TGTGCCAGCAGCTTGATCGGCAGCAATCAGCCCCAGCATTTT.

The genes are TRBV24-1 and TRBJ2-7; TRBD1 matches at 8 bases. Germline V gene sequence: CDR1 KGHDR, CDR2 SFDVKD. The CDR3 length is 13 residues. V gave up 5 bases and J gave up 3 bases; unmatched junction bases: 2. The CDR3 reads CATSVTGGYEQYF. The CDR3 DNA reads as TGTGCCACCAGTGTCACAGGGGGCTACGAGCAGTACTTC.

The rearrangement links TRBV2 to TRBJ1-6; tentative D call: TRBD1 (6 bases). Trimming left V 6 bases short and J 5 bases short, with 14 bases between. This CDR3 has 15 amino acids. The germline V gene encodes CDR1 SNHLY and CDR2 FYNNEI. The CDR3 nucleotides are TGTGCCAGCAGCCTACAGGGCGGAAATAATTCACCCCTCCACTTT. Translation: CASSLQGGNNSPLHF. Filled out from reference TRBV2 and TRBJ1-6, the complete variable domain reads EPEVTQTPSHQVTQMGQEVILRCVPISNHLYFYWYRQILGQKVEFLVSFYNNEISEKSEIFDDQFSVERPDGSNFTLKIRSTKLEDSAMYFCASSLQGGNNSPLHFGNGTRLTVT.

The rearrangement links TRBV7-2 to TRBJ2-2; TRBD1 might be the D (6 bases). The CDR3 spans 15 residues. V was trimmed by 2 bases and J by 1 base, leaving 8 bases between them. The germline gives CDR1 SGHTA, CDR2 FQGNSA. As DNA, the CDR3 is TGTGCCAGCAGCTTATGGACAGTGAACACCGGGGAGCTGTTTTTT. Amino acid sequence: CASSLWTVNTGELFF. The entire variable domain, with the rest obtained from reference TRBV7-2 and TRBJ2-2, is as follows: GAGVSQSPSNKVTEKGKDVELRCDPISGHTALYWYRQSLGQGLEFLIYFQGNSAPDKSGLPSDRFSAERTGGSVSTLTIQRTQQEDSAVYLCASSLWTVNTGELFFGEGSRLTVL.

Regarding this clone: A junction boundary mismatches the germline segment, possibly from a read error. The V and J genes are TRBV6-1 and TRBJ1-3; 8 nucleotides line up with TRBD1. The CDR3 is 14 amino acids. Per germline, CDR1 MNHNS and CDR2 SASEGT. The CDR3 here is CASSQAGQANTIYF. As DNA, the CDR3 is TGTGCCAGCAGTCAAGCGGGACAGGCGAACACCATATATTTT.

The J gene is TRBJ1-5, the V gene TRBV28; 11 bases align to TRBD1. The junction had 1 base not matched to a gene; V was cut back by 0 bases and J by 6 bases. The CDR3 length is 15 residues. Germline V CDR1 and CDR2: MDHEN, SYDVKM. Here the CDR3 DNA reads TGTGCCAGCAGTTTATGGGGACAGGGGGGTCAGCCCCAGCATTTT. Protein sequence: CASSLWGQGGQPQHF.